The sample holds a few counts of the clone carrying this T cell receptor beta chain. Its antigen is as yet unknown. Data came from immunoSEQ multiplex PCR; TCRdb stores just in-frame clones and leaves some out. This table holds approximately 15,000 clones, over 65% found once. Samples were taken at baseline and on day 1 of cycles 4 and 7. The sample comes from a study of OX40 agonist ivuxolimab in advanced cancers. Looking at the study overall: Every 2 weeks, patients got intravenous ivuxolimab at one of six dose levels (0.01-10 mg/kg).

Study-level results: Fewer expanded clones were found on average in CD4+ than in CD8+ T cells. Partial responders dosed at 0.1-3.0 mg/kg displayed clonal expansion ranking among the lowest.

CDR1 is MNHEY and CDR2 is SMNVEV in the germline V gene (reference sequence). The CDR3 length is 14 residues. V dropped 7 bases and J dropped 6 bases, with 18 bases sitting between them. The chain recombines TRBV27 with TRBJ2-5; TRBD2 is a possible D gene (5 bases). This sequence originates from an adult with an advanced solid tumor such as melanoma, head and neck, liver or kidney cancer. Sequences were derived from CD4+ or CD8+ T cells sorted from blood, sampled in a trial of the OX40 agonist ivuxolimab. In DNA form, the CDR3 reads TGTGCCAGCAAACCCCGTACTAGTTGGCAGACCCAGTACTTC. It yields the protein CASKPRTSWQTQYF.